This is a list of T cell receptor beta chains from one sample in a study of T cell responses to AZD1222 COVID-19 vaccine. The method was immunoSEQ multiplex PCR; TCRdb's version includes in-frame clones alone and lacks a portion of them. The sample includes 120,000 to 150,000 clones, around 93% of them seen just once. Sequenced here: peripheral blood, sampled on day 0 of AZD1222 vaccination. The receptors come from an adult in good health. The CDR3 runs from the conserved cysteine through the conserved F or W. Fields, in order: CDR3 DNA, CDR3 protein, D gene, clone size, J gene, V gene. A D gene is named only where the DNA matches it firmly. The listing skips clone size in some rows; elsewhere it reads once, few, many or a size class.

TGTGCCACTGAGGAGGGTGGGAAAGGGGGCTACACCTTC CATEEGGKGGYTF NA NA TRBJ1-2 TRBV10-3
TGTGCCAGCAGCCGACTCCGGGACAGGGGGAACACTGAAGCTTTCTTT CASSRLRDRGNTEAFF TRBD1 NA TRBJ1-1 TRBV5-6
NA CAVTRVGQGTTEAFF NA few TRBJ1-1 TRBV21-1
TGTGCCAGCAGTCGTACGACAGGGGCCTATGGCTACACCTTC CASSRTTGAYGYTF TRBD1 NA TRBJ1-2 TRBV5-4
TGCGCCAGCAGTCAATCGGGACATACAACAGGGGATGGAAACACCATATATTTT CASSQSGHTTGDGNTIYF TRBD1 NA TRBJ1-3 TRBV23-1
TGTGCCAGCAGCTTAGTAGGAGTGAACACTGAAGCTTTCTTT CASSLVGVNTEAFF NA NA TRBJ1-1 TRBV7-2
TGTGCCATCAGTGAGTCAGAGGGGATCGACAATGAGCAGTTCTTC CAISESEGIDNEQFF NA NA TRBJ2-1 TRBV10-3
TGTGCCAGCAGCAGACAGGAGCATTCACCCCTCCACTTT CASSRQEHSPLHF NA NA TRBJ1-6 TRBV27
TGTGCCACCAGCAGAGAGGGACTAGCGGGCCCCTACGAGCAGTACTTC CATSREGLAGPYEQYF TRBD2 NA TRBJ2-7 TRBV15
TGTGCCAGCAGCCCCGGACAGGGAGGACGCAATGAGCAGTTCTTC CASSPGQGGRNEQFF TRBD1 NA TRBJ2-1 TRBV7-3
TGTGCCAGCTCGGTTCGACAGGACACTGAAGCTTTCTTT CASSVRQDTEAFF NA NA TRBJ1-1 TRBV18
TGTGCCAGCAGTCGACGGGGACAGGACCCTAATTCACCCCTCCACTTT CASSRRGQDPNSPLHF TRBD1 NA TRBJ1-6 TRBV6-6
TGTGCCAGCAGTGAAATGTTCAGGTATAATTCACCCCTCCACTTT CASSEMFRYNSPLHF NA once TRBJ1-6 TRBV6-1
TGTGCCAGTAGTAGACGGACAGGGAGGGGAACAGATACGCAGTATTTT CASSRRTGRGTDTQYF NA NA TRBJ2-3 TRBV19
TGTGCCAGCAGCTTTTACAGGGGAGAGACCCAGTACTTC CASSFYRGETQYF TRBD1 NA TRBJ2-5 TRBV11-2
TGTGCCAGCAGCTGGGGGAGGAGCTCCTATAATTCACCCCTCCACTTT CASSWGRSSYNSPLHF NA NA TRBJ1-6 TRBV13
TGTGCCAGCAGCTTCGGGGGTAGGGCCCAAGAGACCCAGTACTTC CASSFGGRAQETQYF NA NA TRBJ2-5 TRBV9
TGTGCTAGTGGTTTGAGGACAGGGAGACCCGGGGAGCTGTTTTTT CASGLRTGRPGELFF TRBD1 once TRBJ2-2 TRBV12-5
TGTGCCAGCAGCACCCGGACTAGCGGGTGGTACGAGCAGTACTTC CASSTRTSGWYEQYF TRBD2 NA TRBJ2-7 TRBV7-8
TGCGCCAGCAGCGAGGGACAGTTTGGAAACACCATATATTTT CASSEGQFGNTIYF TRBD1 NA TRBJ1-3 TRBV5-1
TGCGCCAGCAGCTTGGGAAGCTCCGGTGGGGCCAACGTCCTGACTTTC CASSLGSSGGANVLTF NA NA TRBJ2-6 TRBV5-1
TGCGCCAGCAGCCCTCAGGCGCAAGGGGGGGACACTGAAGCTTTCTTT CASSPQAQGGDTEAFF NA NA TRBJ1-1 TRBV4-1
TGTGCCAGCTCACCACTCAGGGTTACGAACACTGAAGCTTTCTTT CASSPLRVTNTEAFF NA NA TRBJ1-1 TRBV18
TGTGCCAGCAGCGAGGACGGGCGGTATGGCTACACCTTC CASSEDGRYGYTF NA NA TRBJ1-2 TRBV7-2
TGTGCCAGCAGCGCCCCCCCCAATTCACCCCTCCACTTT CASSAPPNSPLHF NA NA TRBJ1-6 TRBV7-9
TGTGCCAGCAGTCAACAGGGACTTCCAAATCAGCCCCAGCATTTT CASSQQGLPNQPQHF NA NA TRBJ1-5 TRBV2
TGTGCCAGCACCCGGAGCAAGGATACGCAGTATTTT CASTRSKDTQYF NA NA TRBJ2-3 TRBV9
TGTGCCACCAGTGATTACAGGGATGGCTACACCTTC CATSDYRDGYTF NA NA TRBJ1-2 TRBV24-1
TGTGCCAGCAGCTTTGCAGGGAACTACGAGCAGTACTTC CASSFAGNYEQYF NA NA TRBJ2-7 TRBV5-6
TGCAGCGTTGTGGGGGGCAAGGGCACTGAAGCTTTCTTT CSVVGGKGTEAFF NA NA TRBJ1-1 TRBV29-1
TGTGCCAGCAGCGCGAGGGGAGGTAGCGGGGGGGCCGATACGCAGTATTTT CASSARGGSGGADTQYF TRBD2 NA TRBJ2-3 TRBV9
TGTGCCAGCAAGCAAGGGTTTTATGAAAAACTGTTTTTT CASKQGFYEKLFF NA NA TRBJ1-4 TRBV12-3/TRBV12-4
TGTGCCAGCAGCGTAGTGAGTAGCGGGGGGGCAGGTGAGCAGTTCTTC CASSVVSSGGAGEQFF TRBD2 NA TRBJ2-1 TRBV9
TGTGCCAGCAGCCAAGATCGGGGGGACACTGAAGCTTTCTTT CASSQDRGDTEAFF NA NA TRBJ1-1 TRBV4-2
TGTGCCAGCAGTTTTGAAACCTACGAGCAGTACTTC CASSFETYEQYF NA NA TRBJ2-7 TRBV5-8
TGTGCCAGCAGTTACACCGGGACAGGGAGTGGCTACACCTTC CASSYTGTGSGYTF TRBD1 NA TRBJ1-2 TRBV6-5
TGTGCCAGTAAAGAGGGTTTTCAGCCCCAGCATTTT CASKEGFQPQHF NA NA TRBJ1-5 TRBV19
TGTGCCAGCAGCCTCAGGTCGAACACCGGGGAGCTGTTTTTT CASSLRSNTGELFF NA NA TRBJ2-2 TRBV3-1/TRBV3-2
TGTGCCACCAGCCGCGGGAGACAATCTCAGAATGAGCAGTTCTTC CATSRGRQSQNEQFF TRBD2 NA TRBJ2-1 TRBV15
TGTGCCAGCAGTGAAAGGATAGGGAGTACTGAAGCTTTCTTT CASSERIGSTEAFF NA NA TRBJ1-1 TRBV2
TGCAGCGTTGTTGAGTTGGGACTGGAGGACACTGAAGCTTTCTTT CSVVELGLEDTEAFF NA NA TRBJ1-1 TRBV29-1
TGTGCCAGCAGATTTGGGCAGACCTATAATTCACCCCTCCACTTT CASRFGQTYNSPLHF NA NA TRBJ1-6 TRBV6-5
TGTGCCAGCAGTTCGGACAGGGCATCTGGAAACACCATATATTTT CASSSDRASGNTIYF TRBD1 NA TRBJ1-3 TRBV7-2
TGTGCCACCAGTGATGGAGACGGACAGCCCCAGCATTTT CATSDGDGQPQHF NA NA TRBJ1-5 TRBV24-1
TGCGCCAGCTTCGGGCAAATCAACACTGAAGCTTTCTTT CASFGQINTEAFF NA NA TRBJ1-1 TRBV5-1
TGTGCCAGCAGCTTCCAGATCATGACAGCCGCGAACACCGGGGAGCTGTTTTTT CASSFQIMTAANTGELFF NA NA TRBJ2-2 TRBV11-2
TGTGCCAGCAGTGTGGGACTAACCTACGAGCAGTACTTC CASSVGLTYEQYF TRBD2 NA TRBJ2-7 TRBV2
TGTGCCAGCAGCTCACTGAGGGGATCCGGAAACACCATATATTTT CASSSLRGSGNTIYF NA NA TRBJ1-3 TRBV7-9
TGTGCCAGCAGCCTGGGACTTTCCACAGATACGCAGTATTTT CASSLGLSTDTQYF NA NA TRBJ2-3 TRBV7-3
TGTGCCAGCAGCCAGGGGGAGGACCAGCCCCAGCATTTT CASSQGEDQPQHF NA NA TRBJ1-5 TRBV3-1/TRBV3-2
TGCGCCAGCAGCCGCGAGGGCGATACGCAGTATTTT CASSREGDTQYF NA NA TRBJ2-3 TRBV5-1
TGCGCCAGCAGCCAAGATGGCCGGGATGGTCAGCCCCAGCATTTT CASSQDGRDGQPQHF NA NA TRBJ1-5 TRBV4-1
TGTGCCAGCAGCCAGAGCTCCTACAATGAGCAGTTCTTC CASSQSSYNEQFF NA NA TRBJ2-1 TRBV14
TGTGCCAGCAGTGACTCGAGTCAGGGCGAGCAGTACTTC CASSDSSQGEQYF NA few TRBJ2-7 TRBV6-4
TGTGCCAGCAGTTTAACGGACAGCTCAATCACAGATACGCAGTATTTT CASSLTDSSITDTQYF NA NA TRBJ2-3 TRBV27
TGTGCCAGCACCACAGGACTAGCGAGCTCCTACAATGAGCAGTTCTTC CASTTGLASSYNEQFF TRBD2 once TRBJ2-1 TRBV7-3
TGTGCCAGCAGTTACAACTCGAAACCGGGAGGCTACACCTTC CASSYNSKPGGYTF NA NA TRBJ1-2 TRBV6-5
TGCGCCAGCAGCACCTCCTACAATGAGCAGTTCTTC CASSTSYNEQFF NA few TRBJ2-1 TRBV10-2
TGTGCCAGCAGCTCGGACAGGGGAAATTCACCCCTCCACTTT CASSSDRGNSPLHF TRBD1 NA TRBJ1-6 TRBV11-1
TGTGCCATCAGCCAACCGGGACAGGGCTACACAGATACGCAGTATTTT CAISQPGQGYTDTQYF TRBD1 NA TRBJ2-3 TRBV10-3